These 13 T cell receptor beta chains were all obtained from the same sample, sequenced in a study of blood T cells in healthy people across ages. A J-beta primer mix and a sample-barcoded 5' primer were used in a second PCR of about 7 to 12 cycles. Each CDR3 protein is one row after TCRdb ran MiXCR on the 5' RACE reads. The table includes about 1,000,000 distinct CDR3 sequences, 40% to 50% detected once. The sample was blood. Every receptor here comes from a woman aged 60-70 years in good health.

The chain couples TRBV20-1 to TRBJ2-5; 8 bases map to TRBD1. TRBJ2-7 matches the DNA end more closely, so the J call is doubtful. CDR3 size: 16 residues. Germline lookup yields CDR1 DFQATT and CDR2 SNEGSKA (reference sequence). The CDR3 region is CSARDSDRGDSYEQYF. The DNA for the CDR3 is TGCAGTGCTAGAGATAGCGACAGGGGCGACTCCTACGAGCAGTACTTC.

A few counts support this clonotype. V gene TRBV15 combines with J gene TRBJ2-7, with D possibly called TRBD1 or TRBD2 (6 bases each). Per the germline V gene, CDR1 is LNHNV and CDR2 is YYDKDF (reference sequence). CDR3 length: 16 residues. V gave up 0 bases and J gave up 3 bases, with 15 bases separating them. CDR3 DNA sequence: TGTGCCACCAGCAGAGAGGGTCAGGGGACTTACTACGAGCAGTACTTC. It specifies CATSREGQGTYYEQYF. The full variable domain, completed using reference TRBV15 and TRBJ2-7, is DAMVIQNPRYQVTQFGKPVTLSCSQTLNHNVMYWYQQKSSQAPKLLFHYYDKDFNNEADTPDNFQSRRPNTSFCFLDIRSPGLGDTAMYLCATSREGQGTYYEQYFGPGTRLTVT.

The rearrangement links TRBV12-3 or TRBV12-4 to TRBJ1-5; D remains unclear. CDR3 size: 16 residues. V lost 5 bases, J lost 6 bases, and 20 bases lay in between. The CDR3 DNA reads TGTGCCAGCAGTCCATCCGGTCCTTCGGGCGGTCAGCCCCAGCATTTT. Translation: CASSPSGPSGGQPQHF.

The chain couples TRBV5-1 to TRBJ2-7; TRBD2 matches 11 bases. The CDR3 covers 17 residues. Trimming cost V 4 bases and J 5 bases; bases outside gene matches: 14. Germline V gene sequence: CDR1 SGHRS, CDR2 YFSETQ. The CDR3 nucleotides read TGCGCCAGCAGCCTGACCCCCACTAGCGGGAGTGTCGACGAGCAGTACTTC. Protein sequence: CASSLTPTSGSVDEQYF.

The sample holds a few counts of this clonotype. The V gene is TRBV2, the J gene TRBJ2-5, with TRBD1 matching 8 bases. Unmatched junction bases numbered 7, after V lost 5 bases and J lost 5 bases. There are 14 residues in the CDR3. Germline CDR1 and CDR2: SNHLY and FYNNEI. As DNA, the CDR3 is TGTGCCAGCAGTAACGACAGGGGTTCGGAGACCCAGTACTTC. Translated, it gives CASSNDRGSETQYF.

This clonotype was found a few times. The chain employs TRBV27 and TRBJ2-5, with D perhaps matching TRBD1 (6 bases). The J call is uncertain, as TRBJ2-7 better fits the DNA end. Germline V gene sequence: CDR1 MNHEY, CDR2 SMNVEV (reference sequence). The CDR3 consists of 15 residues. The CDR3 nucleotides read TGTGCCAGCAGTCCGGTAGGGGGTAAGCGCGACGAGCAGTACTTC. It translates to CASSPVGGKRDEQYF.

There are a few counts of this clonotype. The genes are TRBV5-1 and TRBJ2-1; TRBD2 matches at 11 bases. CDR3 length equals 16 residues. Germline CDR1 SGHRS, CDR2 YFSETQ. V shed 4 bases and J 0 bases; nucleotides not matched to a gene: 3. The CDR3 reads CASSVLAGGSYNEQFF. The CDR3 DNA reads TGCGCCAGCAGCGTTCTAGCGGGGGGCTCCTACAATGAGCAGTTCTTC.

The CDR3 loop is CASSPMSGGRDTDTQYF. The CDR3 region has the DNA TGCGCCAGCAGCCCTATGTCGGGGGGCCGAGACACAGATACGCAGTATTTT. The chain recombines TRBV4-1 with TRBJ2-3; D perhaps matches TRBD2 (7 bases). From germline, CDR1 is MGHRA and CDR2 YSYEKL. Deletions cut 4 bases from V and 2 bases from J, with 19 bases between. The CDR3 sequence is 17 residues long.

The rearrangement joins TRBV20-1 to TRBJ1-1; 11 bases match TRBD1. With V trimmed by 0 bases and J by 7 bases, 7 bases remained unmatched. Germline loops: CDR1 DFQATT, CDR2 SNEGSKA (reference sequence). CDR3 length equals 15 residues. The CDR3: CSARESGQGVNEAFF. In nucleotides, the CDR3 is TGCAGTGCTAGAGAGTCGGGACAGGGGGTTAATGAAGCTTTCTTT.

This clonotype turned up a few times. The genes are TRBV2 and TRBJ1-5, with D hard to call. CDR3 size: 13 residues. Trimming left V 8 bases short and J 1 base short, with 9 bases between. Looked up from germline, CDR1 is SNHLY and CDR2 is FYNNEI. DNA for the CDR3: TGTGCCAGCGGAGGACGAAGCAATCAGCCCCAGCATTTT. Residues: CASGGRSNQPQHF.

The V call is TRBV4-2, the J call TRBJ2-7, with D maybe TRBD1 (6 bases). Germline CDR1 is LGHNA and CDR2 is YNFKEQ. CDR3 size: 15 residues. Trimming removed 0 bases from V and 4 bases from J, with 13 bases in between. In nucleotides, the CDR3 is TGTGCCAGCAGCCAAGATCGGCCTAGGGGGTACGAGCAGTACTTC. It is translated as CASSQDRPRGYEQYF.

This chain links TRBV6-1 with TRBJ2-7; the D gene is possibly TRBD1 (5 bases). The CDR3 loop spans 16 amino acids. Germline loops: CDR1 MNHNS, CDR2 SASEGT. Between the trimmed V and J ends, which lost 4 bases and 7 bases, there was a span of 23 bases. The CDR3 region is CASSAYPLTVSNEQYF. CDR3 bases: TGTGCCAGCAGTGCCTACCCATTGACAGTTTCGAATGAGCAGTACTTC.

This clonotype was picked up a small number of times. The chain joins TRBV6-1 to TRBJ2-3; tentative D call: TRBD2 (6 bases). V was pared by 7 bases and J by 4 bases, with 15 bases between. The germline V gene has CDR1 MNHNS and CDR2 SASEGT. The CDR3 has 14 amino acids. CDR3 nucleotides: TGTGCCAGCACCCCCGTACTAGCTTCAGATACGCAGTATTTT. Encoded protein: CASTPVLASDTQYF.